The sample holds a few counts of the clone carrying this T cell receptor beta chain. The data were taken from a study of healthy donors' naive CD4 and CD8 T cells. At the level of the study: All functional IMGT TCR alpha variants were covered by new primers.

Sorting defined naive CD4+ as CD4+CD8-CD45RO-CD45RA+ and naive CD8+ as CD8+CD4-CD45RA+CD27bright. The CDR3 totals 16 residues. Trimming took off 0 bases at V and 1 base at J, with 12 bases between the two ends. Germline lookup yields CDR1 SNHLY and CDR2 FYNNEI. A linear amplification protocol produced the TCR libraries from roughly 0.5 ug of total RNA. In the original workflow: Tens of thousands of TCR alpha transcripts were sequenced from 4 to 6 healthy donors. TCRdb re-analysed the reads in MiXCR, keeping a single row per CDR3 protein. TCRdb assigned the V and J calls; the authors' analysis was not used. The data hold about 180,000 distinct CDR3 sequences, with around 70% observed a single time.

V gene TRBV2 combines with J gene TRBJ1-1, with D unclear. Source material: naive CD4+ and CD8+ T cells sorted from blood, pooled from several donors. The receptor was isolated from a pool of human donors in good health; the sample pools cells from several healthy donors. CDR3 sequence reads: CASSEAKWSTNTEAFF. The CDR3 DNA follows: TGTGCCAGCAGTGAAGCCAAATGGTCAACGAACACTGAAGCTTTCTTT.